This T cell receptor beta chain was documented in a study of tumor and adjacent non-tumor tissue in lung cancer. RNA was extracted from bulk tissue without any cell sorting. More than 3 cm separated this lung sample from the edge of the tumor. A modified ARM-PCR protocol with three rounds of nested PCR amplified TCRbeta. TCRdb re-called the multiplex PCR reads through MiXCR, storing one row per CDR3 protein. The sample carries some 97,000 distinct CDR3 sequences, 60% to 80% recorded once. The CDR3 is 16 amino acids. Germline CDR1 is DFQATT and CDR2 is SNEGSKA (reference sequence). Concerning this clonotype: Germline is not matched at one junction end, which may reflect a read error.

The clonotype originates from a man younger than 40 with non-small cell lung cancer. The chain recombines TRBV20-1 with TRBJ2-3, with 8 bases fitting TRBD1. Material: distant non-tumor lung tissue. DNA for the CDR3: TGCAGTGCTATAAGCCTTGACAGGGGTGAAACAGGTACGCAGTATTTT. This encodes CSAISLDRGETGTQYF.